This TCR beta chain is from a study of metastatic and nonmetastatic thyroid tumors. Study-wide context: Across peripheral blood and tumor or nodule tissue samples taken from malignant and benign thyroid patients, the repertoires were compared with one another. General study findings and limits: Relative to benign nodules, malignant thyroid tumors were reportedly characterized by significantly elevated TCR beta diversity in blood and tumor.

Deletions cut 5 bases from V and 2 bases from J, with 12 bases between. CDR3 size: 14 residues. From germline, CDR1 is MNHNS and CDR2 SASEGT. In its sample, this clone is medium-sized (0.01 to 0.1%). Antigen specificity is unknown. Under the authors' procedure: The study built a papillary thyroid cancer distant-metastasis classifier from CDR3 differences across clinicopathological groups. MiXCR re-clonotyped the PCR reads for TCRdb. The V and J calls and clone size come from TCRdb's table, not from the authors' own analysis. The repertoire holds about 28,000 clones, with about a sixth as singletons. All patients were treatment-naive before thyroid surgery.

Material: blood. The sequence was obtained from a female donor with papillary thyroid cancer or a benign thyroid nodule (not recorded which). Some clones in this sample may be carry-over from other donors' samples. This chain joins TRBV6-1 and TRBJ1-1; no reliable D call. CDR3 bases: TGTGCCAGCAGTAAAATTCTTGACAACACTGAAGCTTTCTTT. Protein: CASSKILDNTEAFF.